Presented here are 29 T cell receptor beta chains from one specimen sequenced in a study of post-analysis software for immune sequencing data. Included in the TCR beta cDNA libraries were unique molecular identifiers. One entry per CDR3 protein, called by TCRdb with MiXCR from the PCR reads. The sample has hundreds of thousands of distinct CDR3 sequences; 30% to 45% are singletons. Their target antigens are unknown. Study-wide findings and caveats: Among roughly 5 TRBV segments more frequent in patients than controls were TRBV5-6, TRBV5-1 and TRBV20-1.

The sample was blood. These receptors originate from a girl aged 5-17 years with multiple sclerosis.

This clonotype was seen ten or more times. The chain uses TRBV28 and TRBJ1-2; TRBD1 agrees at 9 bases. V dropped 6 bases and J dropped 1; count of bases not matched to a gene: 9. CDR3 length: 16 residues. CDR1 is MDHEN and CDR2 is SYDVKM in the germline V gene. CDR3 loop: CASRPGTGRGNYGYTF. The DNA of the CDR3 is TGTGCCAGCAGACCCGGGACAGGGAGGGGTAACTATGGCTACACCTTC.

To note about this clonotype: At one end the junction does not follow the germline gene, possibly because of a read error. J is TRBJ2-7 and V is TRBV5-1; D ambiguous. CDR3 length equals 14 residues. CDR1 and CDR2 from the germline V gene are SGHRS and YFSETQ. CDR3 in DNA: TGCACCAGCAGCTTGGAAGCAAGGGACTACGAGCAGTACTTC. Translating it yields CTSSLEARDYEQYF.

Details on this clonotype: Given a much more abundant clone one base away, this may be a read error. The chain joins TRBV5-1 to TRBJ2-7, with 8 positions matching TRBD1. J lost 7 bases, V lost 3 bases, and 12 bases had no gene match. This CDR3 region has 15 residues. CDR1 is SGHRS and CDR2 is YFSETQ in the germline V gene. In nucleotides, the CDR3 is TGCGCCAGCAGCTCCCAGGGGGCTCGTTTCAATGAGCAGTACTTC. It yields the protein CASSSQGARFNEQYF. The whole variable domain, remainder taken from reference TRBV5-1 and TRBJ2-7, is KAGVTQTPRYLIKTRGQQVTLSCSPISGHRSVSWYQQTPGQGLQFLFEYFSETQRNKGNFPGRFSGRQFSNSRSEMNVSTLELGDSALYLCASSSQGARFNEQYFGPGTRLTVT.

This clonotype has only one observation. J is TRBJ2-3 and V is TRBV5-1; 9 bases agree with TRBD1. The CDR3 length is 15 residues. J was trimmed by 5 bases and V by 3 bases; bases with no gene match: 7. Germline lookup yields CDR1 SGHRS and CDR2 YFSETQ. The CDR3, as DNA: TGCGCCAGCAGCTCACAGGGGGCGTCAGTAGATACGCAGTATTTT. Encoded protein: CASSSQGASVDTQYF.

The chain has TRBV27 and TRBJ1-4; D might be TRBD1 (5 bases). Germline-derived CDR1 and CDR2 are MNHEY and SMNVEV (reference sequence). The CDR3 is 15 residues long. The V and J ends lost 6 bases and 11 bases respectively, with 22 bases between them. For the CDR3, the DNA is TGTGCCAGCAGGAGGGAAACAGGTTCGAATGGGAAACTGTTTTTT. Its translation: CASRRETGSNGKLFF.

This clonotype was detected a few times. The chain is built from TRBV25-1 and TRBJ1-4, with TRBD1 matching 8 bases. CDR1 is MGHDK and CDR2 is SYGVNS in the germline V gene. The CDR3 spans 15 residues. The V and J ends lost 4 bases and 8 bases, in that order; junction bases with no gene match: 9. The DNA of the CDR3 is TGTGCCAGCAGTGGACACACAGGGGGAAACGAAAAACTGTTTTTT. As protein: CASSGHTGGNEKLFF.

This clonotype has more than one count but fewer than ten. This rearrangement joins TRBV7-3 to TRBJ1-3; D is possibly TRBD1 (5 bases). Germline CDR1 reads SGHTA; CDR2 reads FQGTGA. The germline V and J ends were trimmed by 6 bases and 3 bases, with 9 bases remaining between them. The CDR3 contains 13 residues. The CDR3 sequence: CASSTGDGNTIYF. The CDR3 nucleotides read TGTGCCAGCAGTACAGGAGATGGAAACACCATATATTTT.

This clonotype was counted between two and nine times. The chain employs TRBV5-1 and TRBJ2-7, with 9 bases lining up with TRBD1. With 4 bases clipped from V and 2 bases from J, the junction kept 7 bases outside the gene matches. The germline gives CDR1 SGHRS, CDR2 YFSETQ. The CDR3 is made up of 15 amino acids. The CDR3 protein is CASSPGDRETYEQYF. CDR3 DNA: TGCGCCAGCAGCCCTGGGGACAGGGAGACCTACGAGCAGTACTTC. Full variable domain (outside the CDR3, taken from reference TRBV5-1 and TRBJ2-7): KAGVTQTPRYLIKTRGQQVTLSCSPISGHRSVSWYQQTPGQGLQFLFEYFSETQRNKGNFPGRFSGRQFSNSRSEMNVSTLELGDSALYLCASSPGDRETYEQYFGPGTRLTVT.

Ten or more counts support this clonotype. The rearrangement uses TRBV12-3 or TRBV12-4 and TRBJ2-4; TRBD1 might be the D (5 bases). The V gene lost 1 base and the J gene lost 7 bases, with 8 bases spanning the gap. The CDR3 has 13 amino acids. Written as DNA, the CDR3 is TGTGCCAGCAGTTTAGGGACAAACAACATTCAGTACTTC. This gives the protein CASSLGTNNIQYF.

This chain links TRBV2 with TRBJ2-3; D gene ambiguous. Germline CDR1 SNHLY, CDR2 FYNNEI. The CDR3 contains 16 residues. V lost 5 bases and J lost 6, with 21 bases in between. The CDR3 loop is CASSPVDLKPRDTQYF. The CDR3 DNA follows: TGTGCCAGCAGTCCTGTCGACCTGAAACCACGGGATACGCAGTATTTT.

This clonotype was recorded at least ten times. V gene TRBV7-2 combines with J gene TRBJ1-4; 9 bases match TRBD1. Germline lookup yields CDR1 SGHTA and CDR2 FQGNSA. The CDR3 length is 14 residues. The J segment lost 6 bases and the V segment lost 6 bases, leaving 5 bases of the junction unmatched. The CDR3 nucleotides read TGTGCCAGCAGACGGACAGGGGACCATGAAAAACTGTTTTTT. It encodes CASRRTGDHEKLFF. The variable domain in full, completed from reference TRBV7-2 and TRBJ1-4, reads GAGVSQSPSNKVTEKGKDVELRCDPISGHTALYWYRQSLGQGLEFLIYFQGNSAPDKSGLPSDRFSAERTGGSVSTLTIQRTQQEDSAVYLCASRRTGDHEKLFFGSGTQLSVL.

Of note for this clonotype: This may come from a read error, since a much larger clone is one base off. CDR3 sequence reads: CSAIPDPPPRTQYF. CDR3 nucleotides: TGCAGTGCTATTCCGGACCCTCCCCCTAGGACGCAGTATTTT. The chain employs TRBV20-1 and TRBJ2-3; D is undetermined. CDR1 and CDR2 (germline): DFQATT, SNEGSKA (reference sequence). The V end was cut by 4 bases, the J end by 9 bases, with 20 bases between. The CDR3 consists of 14 residues.

The CDR3 bases are TGTGCCAGCAGCTTAGTCGAAGTCGGGGAGGTAGGGACTGAAGCTTTCTTT. This codes for CASSLVEVGEVGTEAFF. The chain has TRBV7-9 and TRBJ1-1; D gene uncertain. Germline V lookup: CDR1 SEHNR, CDR2 FQNEAQ (reference sequence). The ends were cut back, 1 base at V and 5 bases at J, with 20 bases in the middle. This CDR3 has 17 residues.

This clonotype occurred many times. The chain has TRBV5-1 and TRBJ1-2; D unclear. Germline V gene lookup returns CDR1 SGHRS and CDR2 YFSETQ. The CDR3 loop spans 12 amino acids. The germline V and J ends were trimmed by 3 bases and 7 bases, with 10 bases remaining between them. The CDR3 DNA is TGCGCCAGCAGCTATGGTGGGGTTGGCTACACCTTC. This codes for CASSYGGVGYTF.

This clonotype was counted between two and nine times. CDR3 amino acids: CASSLWTSAYNEQFF. DNA for the CDR3: TGTGCCAGTAGCCTTTGGACTAGCGCTTACAATGAGCAGTTCTTC. The V and J genes are TRBV19 and TRBJ2-1; 9 positions match TRBD2. The CDR3 loop spans 15 amino acids. V lost 6 bases to trimming and J lost 4 bases; unmatched junction nucleotides: 7. From germline, CDR1 is LNHDA and CDR2 SQIVND (reference sequence).

The sample holds a few counts of this clonotype. The rearrangement joins TRBV28 to TRBJ1-6, with D possibly matching TRBD1 (6 bases). CDR1 and CDR2 (germline): MDHEN, SYDVKM. The germline V and J ends were trimmed by 5 bases and 6 bases, with 17 bases remaining between them. This CDR3 comprises 16 residues. CDR3 nucleotides: TGTGCCAGCAGTATAATCCCGGGGACACGTAATTCACCCCTCCACTTT. This sequence encodes CASSIIPGTRNSPLHF. Using reference TRBV28 and TRBJ1-6 for the parts outside the CDR3, the full variable domain is DVKVTQSSRYLVKRTGEKVFLECVQDMDHENMFWYRQDPGLGLRLIYFSYDVKMKEKGDIPEGYSVSREKKERFSLILESASTNQTSMYLCASSIIPGTRNSPLHFGNGTRLTVT.

The V call is TRBV19, the J call TRBJ2-1; the match to TRBD2 covers 7 bases. There are 14 residues in the CDR3. Per germline, CDR1 LNHDA and CDR2 SQIVND (reference sequence). CDR3 nucleotides: TGTGCTTCTCGGGGTACGGGGGGAAGAGAGTCCCAGTTCTTC. This gives the protein CASRGTGGRESQFF.

This clonotype came up a few times. The genes are TRBV6-1 and TRBJ1-5; no firm D call. Germline V CDR1 and CDR2: MNHNS, SASEGT. Trimming shortened V by 5 bases and J by 5 bases, and 10 bases separated the two germline ends. The CDR3 runs 13 residues. The CDR3 nucleotides read TGTGCCAGCAGTTTGATATTGGATCAGCCCCAGCATTTT. It is translated as CASSLILDQPQHF.

This clonotype has just a few counts. This may be a read error: a much more frequent sequence differs by one nucleotide. The chain has TRBV7-3 and TRBJ2-4; TRBD2 might be the D (6 bases). The J call could be wrong; TRBJ2-7 is a better fit for the DNA end. This CDR3 comprises 12 residues. The germline gives CDR1 SGHTA, CDR2 FQGTGA. The CDR3 DNA reads as TGTGCCTGCAGCTTAACTAGCAACGAGCAGTACTTC. Residues: CACSLTSNEQYF.

For this clonotype: Mismatch with germline at one junction end may stem from a read error. This chain links TRBV5-4 with TRBJ1-4; the D gene is possibly TRBD1 (5 bases). The CDR3 is 15 amino acids. Germline V lookup: CDR1 SGHNT, CDR2 YYREEE (reference sequence). This CDR3 is CASSLAGGYNDKLFF. CDR3 in DNA: TGTGCCAGCAGCTTGGCGGGGGGATACAATGACAAACTGTTTTTT.

This clonotype showed up many times. The V and J genes are TRBV6-6 and TRBJ2-7, with 7 bases lining up with TRBD1. The CDR3 consists of 14 residues. In germline, CDR1 is MNHNY, CDR2 SVGAGI (reference sequence). Trimming cost V 6 bases and J 1 base; bases outside gene matches: 6. The CDR3 here is CASRATGESYEQYF. The CDR3 region has the DNA TGTGCCAGCAGAGCCACAGGGGAATCCTACGAGCAGTACTTC.

In its sample, this clonotype was seen many times. The chain combines TRBV20-1 with TRBJ2-1; TRBD2 agrees at 9 bases. The V segment lost 5 bases and the J segment 4 bases; nucleotides outside the gene matches: 12. Germline-derived CDR1 and CDR2 are DFQATT and SNEGSKA (reference sequence). The CDR3 has 16 residues. The CDR3 nucleotides are TGCAGTGCTCAGCCGAGGGCAGCGGGGGGTTACAATGAGCAGTTCTTC. Protein: CSAQPRAAGGYNEQFF.

In this sample, this clonotype turned up many times. The V call is TRBV27, the J call TRBJ1-5, with 8 positions matching TRBD1. The V and J ends lost 5 bases and 2 bases, in that order; junction bases with no gene match: 11. CDR3 length: 17 residues. Germline assignment: CDR1 MNHEY and CDR2 SMNVEV (reference sequence). CDR3 in amino acids: CASSVTGDGLGNQPQHF. The CDR3 bases are TGTGCCAGCAGTGTGACAGGGGACGGATTAGGCAATCAGCCCCAGCATTTT.

This clonotype was seen at least ten times. The chain links TRBV6-4 to TRBJ2-3; maybe TRBD2 (5 bases). The CDR3 sequence is 14 residues long. With 2 bases removed from V and 4 bases from J, the gap between germline ends came to 10 bases. Germline V gene data show CDR1 as MRHNA and CDR2 as SNTAGT. Written as DNA, the CDR3 is TGTGCCAGCAGTGACGCCCGGGGAGCAGATACGCAGTATTTT. Translation: CASSDARGADTQYF.

The J gene is TRBJ2-4, the V gene TRBV3-1; 7 bases match TRBD1. The J call may be mistaken, given a closer DNA end match to TRBJ2-7. The germline V gene encodes CDR1 LGHDT and CDR2 YNNKEL (reference sequence). The CDR3 runs 15 residues. CDR3 loop: CASSLKGAYSYEQYF. CDR3 bases: TGTGCCAGCAGCCTGAAGGGGGCCTATTCCTACGAGCAGTACTTC.

A word on this clonotype: A single base separates this from a much larger clone, so it may be a read error. V is TRBV5-1 and J is TRBJ2-3, with D hard to call. Germline CDR1 is SGHRS and CDR2 is YFSETQ. V lost 9 bases, J lost 3 bases, and 14 bases lay in between. The CDR3 covers 13 residues. CDR3 protein: CANMLLGTDTQYF. CDR3 in DNA: TGCGCCAACATGCTTTTAGGAACAGATACGCAGTATTTT.

This clonotype was detected only once. A much more abundant neighbour one base away suggests this may be a read error. V gene TRBV7-9 combines with J gene TRBJ2-3; D uncertain. The germline V gene has CDR1 SEHNR and CDR2 FQNEAQ (reference sequence). The length of the CDR3 is 16 residues. The CDR3 bases are TGTACCAGCAGCTTACCCCCGGGCCGATCCAGGGATACGCAGTATTTT. Its protein is CTSSLPPGRSRDTQYF.

Ten or more counts support this clonotype. This rearrangement joins TRBV20-1 to TRBJ2-1; 8 bases are a match to TRBD1. CDR1 and CDR2 from the germline V gene are DFQATT and SNEGSKA (reference sequence). The CDR3 covers 21 residues. V shed 2 bases, J shed 0 bases, and the junction held 21 bases outside the gene matches. The CDR3 bases are TGCAGTGCTAGATCACCCCTTGGACAGGGCGAAGCGCCGAGCTCCTACAATGAGCAGTTCTTC. Protein sequence: CSARSPLGQGEAPSSYNEQFF.

This chain connects TRBV20-1 to TRBJ2-3; 10 bases are shared with TRBD2. V shed 5 bases, J shed 2 bases, and the junction held 4 bases outside the gene matches. The germline gives CDR1 DFQATT, CDR2 SNEGSKA (reference sequence). There are 14 residues in the CDR3. The CDR3 DNA reads as TGCAGTGCTCATCTAGCGGGGGCCACAGATACGCAGTATTTT. Translated, it gives CSAHLAGATDTQYF.